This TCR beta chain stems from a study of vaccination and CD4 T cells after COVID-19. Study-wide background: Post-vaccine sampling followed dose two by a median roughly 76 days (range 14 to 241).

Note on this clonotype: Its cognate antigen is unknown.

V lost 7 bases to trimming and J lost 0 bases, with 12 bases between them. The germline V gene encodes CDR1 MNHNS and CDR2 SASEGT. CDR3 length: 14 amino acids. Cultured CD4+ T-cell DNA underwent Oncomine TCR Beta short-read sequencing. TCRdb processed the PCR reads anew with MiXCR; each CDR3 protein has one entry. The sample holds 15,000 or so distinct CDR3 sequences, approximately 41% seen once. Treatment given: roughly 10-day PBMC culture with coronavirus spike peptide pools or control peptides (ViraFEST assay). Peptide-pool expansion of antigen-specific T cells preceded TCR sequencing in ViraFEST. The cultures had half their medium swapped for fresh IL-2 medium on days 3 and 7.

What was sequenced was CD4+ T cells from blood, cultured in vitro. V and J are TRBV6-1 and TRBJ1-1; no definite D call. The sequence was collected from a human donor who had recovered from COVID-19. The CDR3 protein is CASTSPGVNTEAFF. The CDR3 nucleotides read TGTGCCAGCACCTCCCCCGGGGTGAACACTGAAGCTTTCTTT.